This entry lists 19 T cell receptor beta chains sequenced from one sample in a study of blood T cell repertoires in COVID-19. Libraries were prepared by immunoSEQ multiplex PCR; TCRdb keeps only in-frame clonotypes and omits some of them. The top ten hold more than 1% of the sample, which has 380,000 or so clones, around 90% seen once. Material: peripheral blood. These receptors all stem from a man between 40 and 49 years old with acute or convalescent COVID-19.

This chain connects TRBV19 to TRBJ2-3; 9 bases match TRBD2. This CDR3 spans 17 amino acids. Germline loops: CDR1 LNHDA, CDR2 SQIVND (reference sequence). The junction had 6 bases not matched to a gene; V was cut back by 1 base and J by 1 base. CDR3 loop: CASSIVSREGGTDTQYF. The DNA of the CDR3 is TGTGCCAGTAGTATAGTTTCGCGGGAGGGGGGCACAGATACGCAGTATTTT.

This clone was recorded a few times. The chain employs TRBV7-8 and TRBJ1-2; D possibly corresponds to TRBD1 (5 bases). In germline, CDR1 is SGHVS, CDR2 FQNEAQ. Deletions cut 2 bases from V and 0 bases from J, with 13 bases between. This CDR3 region has 16 residues. The CDR3 reads CASSLRVGQSNYGYTF. CDR3 in DNA: TGTGCCAGCAGCTTAAGGGTGGGGCAGTCTAACTATGGCTACACCTTC. Drawing the rest from reference TRBV7-8 and TRBJ1-2, the complete variable domain is GAGVSQSPRYKVAKRGQDVALRCDPISGHVSLFWYQQALGQGPEFLTYFQNEAQLDKSGLPSDRFFAERPEGSVSTLKIQRTQQEDSAVYLCASSLRVGQSNYGYTFGSGTRLTVV.

The V call is TRBV4-1, the J call TRBJ1-1; the D is unclear. Trimming took off 1 base at V and 3 bases at J, with 15 bases between the two ends. The length of the CDR3 is 16 residues. From germline, CDR1 is MGHRA and CDR2 YSYEKL. The CDR3, as DNA: TGCGCCAGCAGCCAAGCGCCGACCCTGAGGGACACTGAAGCTTTCTTT. It codes for CASSQAPTLRDTEAFF.

The CDR3 reads CASSDDRELTDTQYF. CDR3 DNA: TGTGCCAGCAGTGACGACAGGGAACTCACAGATACGCAGTATTTT. This sequence joins TRBV6-1 and TRBJ2-3, with 7 bases identical to TRBD1. The V gene's germline CDR1 is MNHNS and CDR2 SASEGT. Trimming took 3 bases from V and 2 from J; bases not matched to a gene: 5. The CDR3 contains 15 residues.

The rearrangement links TRBV19 to TRBJ1-6; 7 positions match TRBD1. The germline CDR1 and CDR2 sequences are LNHDA and SQIVND (reference sequence). This CDR3 is 15 amino acids long. J gave up 8 bases and V 0 bases, and 4 bases lay outside the gene matches. The CDR3 is CASSIDGTAHSPLHF. The CDR3 DNA follows: TGTGCCAGTAGTATAGACGGGACAGCACATTCACCCCTCCACTTT.

This rearrangement joins TRBV5-4 to TRBJ1-2, with D unresolved. The germline CDR1 and CDR2 sequences are SGHNT and YYREEE (reference sequence). The CDR3 has 13 amino acids. The V end was cut by 0 bases, the J end by 1 base, with 4 bases between. This CDR3 is CASSLGSNYGYTF. The CDR3 DNA sequence: TGTGCCAGCAGCTTGGGCAGTAACTATGGCTACACCTTC. The whole variable domain, remainder taken from reference TRBV5-4 and TRBJ1-2, is ETGVTQSPTHLIKTRGQQVTLRCSSQSGHNTVSWYQQALGQGPQFIFQYYREEENGRGNFPPRFSGLQFPNYSSELNVNALELDDSALYLCASSLGSNYGYTFGSGTRLTVV.

J is TRBJ2-2 and V is TRBV27; 15 positions match TRBD2. The junction had 6 bases not matched to a gene; V was cut back by 1 base and J by 0 bases. The germline V gene has CDR1 MNHEY and CDR2 SMNVEV (reference sequence). This CDR3 has 20 amino acids. CDR3 in amino acids: CASSLYPGLAGGPNTGELFF. The CDR3, as DNA: TGTGCCAGCAGTTTATACCCAGGACTAGCGGGAGGGCCGAACACCGGGGAGCTGTTTTTT.

The J gene is TRBJ2-1, the V gene TRBV11-1; TRBD1 might be the D (6 bases). V gave up 2 bases and J gave up 9 bases, with 8 bases separating them. The CDR3 has 12 residues. From germline, CDR1 is SGHAT and CDR2 FQDESV (reference sequence). Written as DNA, the CDR3 is TGTGCCAGCAGCTTACTGGACAGTGAGCAGTTCTTC. Encoded protein: CASSLLDSEQFF.

This chain joins TRBV11-2 and TRBJ2-7, with 7 bases lining up with TRBD2. With V trimmed by 5 bases and J by 4 bases, 14 bases remained unmatched. The germline CDR1 and CDR2 sequences are SGHAT and FQNNGV. The CDR3 covers 16 residues. This CDR3 is CASSPVLGLERYEQYF. The DNA of the CDR3 is TGTGCCAGCAGCCCGGTCCTCGGACTAGAAAGATACGAGCAGTACTTC.

The CDR3 region has the DNA TGTGCCAGCAGTGGCCGACTAGCGGGAGGGCCTATCAACGAGCAGTACTTC. Protein: CASSGRLAGGPINEQYF. The gene calls are TRBV6-1 and TRBJ2-7; 14 positions match TRBD2. Germline lookup yields CDR1 MNHNS and CDR2 SASEGT. The CDR3 sequence is 17 residues long. V lost 4 bases to trimming and J lost 5 bases; unmatched junction nucleotides: 10.

J is TRBJ1-2 and V is TRBV6-5, with 9 bases aligning to TRBD1. CDR1 MNHEY and CDR2 SVGAGI come from the germline V gene. V shed 6 bases and J 4 bases; nucleotides not matched to a gene: 6. CDR3 size: 14 residues. The CDR3 nucleotides read TGTGCCAGCAGCCTCACAGGGGGCGGCTATGGCTACACCTTC. Amino acids: CASSLTGGGYGYTF.

This rearrangement joins TRBV5-1 to TRBJ1-3, with D perhaps TRBD1 (6 bases). Per the germline V gene, CDR1 is SGHRS and CDR2 is YFSETQ. Trimming left V 4 bases short and J 4 bases short, with 27 bases between. The CDR3 runs to 19 residues. The CDR3 DNA sequence: TGCGCCAGCAGCCCAACCCTACGACCGACAGGATTGGGGGGAAACACCATATATTTT. Residues: CASSPTLRPTGLGGNTIYF.

With regard to this clone: The sample holds other DNA sequences that translate to the same CDR3. This rearrangement joins TRBV9 to TRBJ2-2; 7 bases fit TRBD2. The length of the CDR3 is 15 residues. The germline gives CDR1 SGDLS, CDR2 YYNGEE. The V and J ends lost 2 bases and 5 bases, in that order; junction bases with no gene match: 6. CDR3 bases: TGTGCCAGCAGCGTCGGCGGGGGAGGTACCGGGGAGCTGTTTTTT. It codes for CASSVGGGGTGELFF.

The chain employs TRBV28 and TRBJ2-1; 8 positions match TRBD2. The germline gives CDR1 MDHEN, CDR2 SYDVKM. With 7 bases clipped from V and 0 bases from J, the junction kept 11 bases outside the gene matches. There are 17 residues in the CDR3. Here the CDR3 DNA reads TGTGCCAGCACCGCCGCGGGAGGCAGGGGCTCCTACAATGAGCAGTTCTTC. The encoded protein is CASTAAGGRGSYNEQFF.

The rearrangement uses TRBV19 and TRBJ1-1; 8 bases are shared with TRBD1. The germline V gene has CDR1 LNHDA and CDR2 SQIVND (reference sequence). CDR3 length: 13 amino acids. Germline trimming cut 6 bases from V and 11 bases from J; bases unmatched to any gene: 11. The chain's CDR3 is CASSNRGLRSAFF. Written as DNA, the CDR3 is TGTGCCAGTAGCAACAGGGGGTTAAGGTCGGCTTTCTTT. Complete variable domain (other parts from reference TRBV19 and TRBJ1-1): DGGITQSPKYLFRKEGQNVTLSCEQNLNHDAMYWYRQDPGQGLRLIYYSQIVNDFQKGDIAEGYSVSREKKESFPLTVTSAQKNPTAFYLCASSNRGLRSAFFGQGTRLTVV.

The chain employs TRBV29-1 and TRBJ2-6; D gene uncertain. The CDR3 loop spans 13 amino acids. Trimming removed 3 bases from V and 2 bases from J, with 5 bases in between. Germline V CDR1 and CDR2: SQVTM, ANQGSEA. The CDR3 loop is CSVESTGANVLTF. The CDR3 DNA reads TGCAGCGTTGAGAGCACTGGGGCCAACGTCCTGACTTTC.

J is TRBJ1-4 and V is TRBV15, with 7 nucleotides matching TRBD1. The CDR3 length is 15 residues. The V gene end was trimmed by 0 bases and the J gene end by 5 bases; junction bases not matched to a gene: 3. Germline V lookup: CDR1 LNHNV, CDR2 YYDKDF (reference sequence). The CDR3 protein is CATSRDAGQNEKLFF. In DNA form, the CDR3 reads TGTGCCACCAGCAGAGACGCGGGACAGAATGAAAAACTGTTTTTT.

The rearrangement uses TRBV9 and TRBJ1-2; TRBD1 aligns across 7 bases. V shed 3 bases, J shed 3 bases, and the junction held 11 bases outside the gene matches. The CDR3 loop spans 16 amino acids. Germline V gene lookup returns CDR1 SGDLS and CDR2 YYNGEE. The CDR3 spells CASSGDPRTGYYGYTF. The CDR3 nucleotides read TGTGCCAGCAGCGGGGACCCACGGACAGGTTACTATGGCTACACCTTC.

V and J are TRBV7-8 and TRBJ1-2; D might be TRBD1 (6 bases). The ends were cut back, 5 bases at V and 4 bases at J, with 20 bases in the middle. From germline, CDR1 is SGHVS and CDR2 FQNEAQ. The CDR3 runs to 16 residues. CDR3 sequence reads: CASSTRFDRPRYGYTF. The CDR3 bases are TGTGCCAGCAGCACCAGATTTGACAGGCCACGCTATGGCTACACCTTC. Using reference TRBV7-8 and TRBJ1-2 for the parts outside the CDR3, the full variable domain is GAGVSQSPRYKVAKRGQDVALRCDPISGHVSLFWYQQALGQGPEFLTYFQNEAQLDKSGLPSDRFFAERPEGSVSTLKIQRTQQEDSAVYLCASSTRFDRPRYGYTFGSGTRLTVV.